This T cell receptor beta chain was recovered during a study of blood T cell repertoires in COVID-19. TCRdb's table, derived via immunoSEQ multiplex PCR, lists solely in-frame clones and lacks some. The sample gives 200,000 to 300,000 clones, roughly 83% of which show up once; approximately 9.4% is in the top ten. Trimming took 4 bases from V and 7 from J; bases not matched to a gene: 5. CDR1 and CDR2 from the germline V gene are SGHKS and YYEKEE (reference sequence). This CDR3 region has 13 residues. Sequenced: peripheral blood. J is TRBJ1-2 and V is TRBV5-5, with 9 nucleotides matching TRBD1. The receptor's source is a woman of 80 years or more with acute or convalescent COVID-19. The DNA of the CDR3 is TGTGCCAGCAGCCTGGGACAGGGTATTGGCTACACCTTC. It is translated as CASSLGQGIGYTF.